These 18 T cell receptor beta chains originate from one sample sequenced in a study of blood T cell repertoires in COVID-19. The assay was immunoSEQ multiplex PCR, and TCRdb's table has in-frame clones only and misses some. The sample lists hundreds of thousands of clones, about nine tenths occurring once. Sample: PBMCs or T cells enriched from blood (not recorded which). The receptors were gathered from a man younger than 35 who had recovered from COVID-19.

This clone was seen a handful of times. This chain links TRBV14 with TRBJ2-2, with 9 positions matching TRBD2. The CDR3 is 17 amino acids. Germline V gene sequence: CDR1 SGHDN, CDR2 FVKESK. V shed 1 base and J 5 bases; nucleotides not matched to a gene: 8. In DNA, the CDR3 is TGTGCCAGCAGCCAAGGGTGGCCAGCGGGGGGAACCGGGGAGCTGTTTTTT. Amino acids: CASSQGWPAGGTGELFF.

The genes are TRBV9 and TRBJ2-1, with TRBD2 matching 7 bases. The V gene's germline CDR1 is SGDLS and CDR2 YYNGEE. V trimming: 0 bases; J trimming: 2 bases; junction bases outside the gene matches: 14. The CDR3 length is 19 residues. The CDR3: CASSVVSPGGSSTYNEQFF. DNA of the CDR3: TGTGCCAGCAGCGTAGTGTCCCCGGGAGGATCCTCAACCTACAATGAGCAGTTCTTC.

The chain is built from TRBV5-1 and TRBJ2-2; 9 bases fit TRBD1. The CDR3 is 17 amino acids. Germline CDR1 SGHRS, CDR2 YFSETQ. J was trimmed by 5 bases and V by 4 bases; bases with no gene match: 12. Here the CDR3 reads CASSAGQGPSGTGELFF. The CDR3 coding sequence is TGCGCCAGCAGCGCAGGACAGGGGCCATCAGGGACCGGGGAGCTGTTTTTT.

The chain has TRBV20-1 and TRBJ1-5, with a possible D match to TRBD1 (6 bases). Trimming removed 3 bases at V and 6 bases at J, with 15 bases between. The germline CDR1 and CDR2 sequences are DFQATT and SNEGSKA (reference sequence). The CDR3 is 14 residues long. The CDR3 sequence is CSASKDSPSQPQHF. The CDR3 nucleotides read TGCAGTGCTAGTAAGGACAGTCCTTCTCAGCCCCAGCATTTT.

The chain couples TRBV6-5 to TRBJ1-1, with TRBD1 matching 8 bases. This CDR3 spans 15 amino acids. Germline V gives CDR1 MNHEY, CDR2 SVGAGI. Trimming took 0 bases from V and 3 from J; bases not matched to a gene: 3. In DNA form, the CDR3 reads TGTGCCAGCAGTTACTCCCCGGACAGGGACACTGAAGCTTTCTTT. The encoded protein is CASSYSPDRDTEAFF.

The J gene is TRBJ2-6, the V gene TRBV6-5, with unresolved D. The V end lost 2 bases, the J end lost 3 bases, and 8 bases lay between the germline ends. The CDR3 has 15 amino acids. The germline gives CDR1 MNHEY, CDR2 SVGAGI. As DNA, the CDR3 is TGTGCCAGCAGTTACACCACAAGTGGGGCCAACGTCCTGACTTTC. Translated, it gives CASSYTTSGANVLTF.

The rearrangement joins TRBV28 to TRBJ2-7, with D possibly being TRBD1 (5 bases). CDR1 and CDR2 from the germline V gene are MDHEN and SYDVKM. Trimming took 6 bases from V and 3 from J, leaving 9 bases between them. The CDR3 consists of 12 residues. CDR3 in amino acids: CASSQQVYEQYF. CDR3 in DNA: TGTGCCAGCAGCCAACAGGTCTACGAGCAGTACTTC.

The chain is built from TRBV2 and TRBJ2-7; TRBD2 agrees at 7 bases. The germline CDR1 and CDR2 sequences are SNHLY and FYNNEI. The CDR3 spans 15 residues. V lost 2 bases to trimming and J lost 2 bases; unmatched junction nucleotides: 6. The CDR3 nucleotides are TGTGCCAGCAGTGAACGGGGAGGGATCCCCTACGAGCAGTACTTC. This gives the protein CASSERGGIPYEQYF.

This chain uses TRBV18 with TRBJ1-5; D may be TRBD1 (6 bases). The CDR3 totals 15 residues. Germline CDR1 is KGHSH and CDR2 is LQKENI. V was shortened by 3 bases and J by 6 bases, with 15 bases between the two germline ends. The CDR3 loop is CASSPVGGRVQPQHF. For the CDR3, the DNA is TGTGCCAGCTCACCGGTTGGGGGCAGGGTTCAGCCCCAGCATTTT.

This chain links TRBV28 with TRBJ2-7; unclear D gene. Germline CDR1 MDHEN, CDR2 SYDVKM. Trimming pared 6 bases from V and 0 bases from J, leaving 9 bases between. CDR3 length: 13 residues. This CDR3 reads CASRQASSYEQYF. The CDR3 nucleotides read TGTGCCAGCAGGCAGGCGAGCTCCTACGAGCAGTACTTC.

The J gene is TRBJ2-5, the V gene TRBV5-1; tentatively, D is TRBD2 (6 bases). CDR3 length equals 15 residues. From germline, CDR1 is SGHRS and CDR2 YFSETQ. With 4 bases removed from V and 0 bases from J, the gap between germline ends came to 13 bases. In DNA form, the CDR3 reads TGCGCCAGCAGCCCGCCTCTAGCGAACCAAGAGACCCAGTACTTC. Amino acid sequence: CASSPPLANQETQYF.

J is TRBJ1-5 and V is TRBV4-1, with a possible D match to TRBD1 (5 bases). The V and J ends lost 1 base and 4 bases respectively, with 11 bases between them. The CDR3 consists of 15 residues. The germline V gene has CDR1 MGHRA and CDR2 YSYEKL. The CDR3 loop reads CASSQVQQGNQPQHF. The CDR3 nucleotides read TGCGCCAGCAGCCAAGTCCAGCAGGGAAATCAGCCCCAGCATTTT.

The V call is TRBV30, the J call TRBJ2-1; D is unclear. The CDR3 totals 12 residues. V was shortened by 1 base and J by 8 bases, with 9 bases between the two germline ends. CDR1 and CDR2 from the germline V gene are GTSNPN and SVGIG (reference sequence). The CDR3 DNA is TGTGCCTGGAGTGCCCTTGTCCATGAGCAGTTCTTC. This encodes CAWSALVHEQFF.

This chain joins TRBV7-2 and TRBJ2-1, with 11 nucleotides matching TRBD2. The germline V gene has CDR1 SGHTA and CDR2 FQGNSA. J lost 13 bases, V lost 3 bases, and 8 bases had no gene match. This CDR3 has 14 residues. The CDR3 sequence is CASSFSGGGGLQFF. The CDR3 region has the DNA TGTGCCAGCAGCTTTAGCGGGGGGGGCGGACTTCAGTTCTTC.

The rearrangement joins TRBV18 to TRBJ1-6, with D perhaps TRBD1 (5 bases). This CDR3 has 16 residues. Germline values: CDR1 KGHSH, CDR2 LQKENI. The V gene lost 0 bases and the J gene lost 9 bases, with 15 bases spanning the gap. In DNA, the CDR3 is TGTGCCAGCTCACCACCGGCGGGACTAAGTATTTCACCCCTCCACTTT. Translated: CASSPPAGLSISPLHF.

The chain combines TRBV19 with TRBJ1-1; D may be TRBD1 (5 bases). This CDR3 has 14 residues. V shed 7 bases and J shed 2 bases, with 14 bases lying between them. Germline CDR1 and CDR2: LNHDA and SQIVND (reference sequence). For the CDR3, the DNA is TGTGCCAGTATGTTAATCGGGGGAAACACTGAAGCTTTCTTT. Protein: CASMLIGGNTEAFF.

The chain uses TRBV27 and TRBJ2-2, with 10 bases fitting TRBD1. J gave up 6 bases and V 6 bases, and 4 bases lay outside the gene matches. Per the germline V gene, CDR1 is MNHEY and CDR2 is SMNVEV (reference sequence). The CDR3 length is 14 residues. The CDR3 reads CASRSGTGAGELFF. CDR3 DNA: TGTGCCAGCAGATCCGGGACAGGGGCCGGGGAGCTGTTTTTT.

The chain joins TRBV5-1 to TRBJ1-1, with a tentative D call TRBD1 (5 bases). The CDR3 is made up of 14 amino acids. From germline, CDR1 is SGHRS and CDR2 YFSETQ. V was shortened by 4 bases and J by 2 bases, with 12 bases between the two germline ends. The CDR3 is CASSAPGINTEAFF. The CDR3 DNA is TGCGCCAGCAGCGCCCCAGGGATCAACACTGAAGCTTTCTTT.